These 30 T cell receptor beta chains were sequenced from one sample in a study of T cell repertoires in cytomegalovirus infection. TCRdb re-called the reads with MiXCR, one entry per CDR3 protein. The sample yields 300,000 or so distinct CDR3 sequences, roughly 25% seen once. The sample was PBMCs. These TCRs come from a human donor in good health (CMV status not recorded). Some clones in this sample may be carry-over from other donors' samples.

The J gene is TRBJ2-1, the V gene TRBV6-1, with TRBD2 matching 8 bases. Trimming at V came to 7 bases and at J to 7 bases, leaving 12 bases not matched to a gene. This CDR3 contains 15 residues. Germline CDR1 MNHNS, CDR2 SASEGT. The CDR3 sequence is CASTLGGDYSNEQFF. In DNA, the CDR3 is TGTGCCAGCACTCTCGGGGGGGACTATAGTAATGAGCAGTTCTTC.

Ten or more counts support this clonotype. The chain employs TRBV7-2 and TRBJ1-2, with TRBD1 identical over 9 bases. V shed 5 bases and J 5 bases; nucleotides not matched to a gene: 15. Germline V gives CDR1 SGHTA, CDR2 FQGNSA. The CDR3 has 17 amino acids. The CDR3 loop is CASSQTIAGQGGYGYTF. Written as DNA, the CDR3 is TGTGCCAGCAGCCAGACGATTGCGGGACAGGGTGGATATGGCTACACCTTC.

V usage is TRBV12-3 or TRBV12-4 and J usage is TRBJ1-4; no clear D gene. V was cut by 6 bases and J by 7 bases, with 9 bases left in between. CDR3 length equals 12 residues. The CDR3 DNA sequence: TGTGCCAGCAGACAACTCCGTGAAAAACTGTTTTTT. This translates into CASRQLREKLFF.

This clonotype was seen repeatedly, ten times or more. The chain is built from TRBV7-2 and TRBJ2-1, with D unclear. CDR1 and CDR2 from the germline V gene are SGHTA and FQGNSA. The CDR3 totals 13 residues. Trimming stripped 1 base from V and 5 bases from J, with 6 bases between. The CDR3 loop is CASSLGVNNEQFF. DNA of the CDR3: TGTGCCAGCAGCTTAGGGGTGAACAATGAGCAGTTCTTC.

The V gene is TRBV5-3, the J gene TRBJ2-3; TRBD2 might be the D (6 bases). TRBV5-3 is placed among ORFs of uncertain function. The CDR3 runs 15 residues. V was cut by 8 bases and J by 2 bases, with 18 bases left in between. CDR3 residues: CASSPTGTHTDTQYF. The CDR3 nucleotides read TGTGCCAGCAGCCCCACCGGGACTCACACAGATACGCAGTATTTT.

V and J are TRBV13 and TRBJ2-7; possibly TRBD1 or TRBD2 for D (6 bases each). Trimming stripped 6 bases from V and 5 bases from J, with 20 bases between. Germline V gives CDR1 PRHDT, CDR2 FYEKMQ (reference sequence). This CDR3 is built from 15 residues. This chain's CDR3 is CASSFKTGAWDEQYF. DNA for the CDR3: TGTGCCAGCAGTTTCAAGACGGGGGCGTGGGACGAGCAGTACTTC. Drawing the rest from reference TRBV13 and TRBJ2-7, the complete variable domain is AAGVIQSPRHLIKEKRETATLKCYPIPRHDTVYWYQQGPGQDPQFLISFYEKMQSDKGSIPDRFSAQQFSDYHSELNMSSLELGDSALYFCASSFKTGAWDEQYFGPGTRLTVT.

This clonotype was found a few times. The V and J genes are TRBV29-1 and TRBJ2-4, with D possibly being TRBD1 or TRBD2 (5 bases each). Germline CDR1 and CDR2: SQVTM and ANQGSEA. The CDR3 spans 15 residues. The V and J ends lost 3 bases and 0 bases respectively, with 12 bases between them. CDR3 region: CSVEEDTQAKNIQYF. The CDR3 coding sequence is TGCAGCGTTGAGGAGGACACCCAAGCCAAAAACATTCAGTACTTC.

This clonotype appeared many times. The chain recombines TRBV7-2 with TRBJ1-1; D is perhaps TRBD1 (5 bases). Trimming stripped 5 bases from V and 0 bases from J, with 13 bases between. The CDR3 extends over 15 amino acids. The germline V gene encodes CDR1 SGHTA and CDR2 FQGNSA. This CDR3 reads CASSRQTAMNTEAFF. The CDR3 DNA is TGTGCCAGCAGCAGACAGACAGCCATGAACACTGAAGCTTTCTTT.

This clonotype was recorded many times. The V call is TRBV7-2, the J call TRBJ2-5; D is perhaps TRBD2 (5 bases). Germline values: CDR1 SGHTA, CDR2 FQGNSA. This CDR3 is 14 amino acids long. Trimming shortened V by 1 base and J by 5 bases, and 11 bases separated the two germline ends. DNA for the CDR3: TGTGCCAGCAGCTTAGTAGAGGGTTTGGAGACCCAGTACTTC. This encodes CASSLVEGLETQYF. The variable domain in full, completed from reference TRBV7-2 and TRBJ2-5, reads GAGVSQSPSNKVTEKGKDVELRCDPISGHTALYWYRQSLGQGLEFLIYFQGNSAPDKSGLPSDRFSAERTGGSVSTLTIQRTQQEDSAVYLCASSLVEGLETQYFGPGTRLLVL.

The V gene is TRBV6-5, the J gene TRBJ2-3; TRBD2 agrees at 9 bases. This CDR3 comprises 14 residues. Looked up from germline, CDR1 is MNHEY and CDR2 is SVGAGI. With 8 bases clipped from V and 6 bases from J, the junction kept 9 bases outside the gene matches. The CDR3 coding sequence is TGTGCCAGCGGCGCGGCTAGCGGGAAGGATACGCAGTATTTT. It specifies CASGAASGKDTQYF.

The chain has TRBV5-1 and TRBJ2-1; 10 bases agree with TRBD1. Germline CDR1 is SGHRS and CDR2 is YFSETQ. V shed 7 bases, J shed 4 bases, and the junction held 5 bases outside the gene matches. The CDR3 runs 14 residues. The CDR3 sequence: CASGPGQGYNEQFF. DNA for the CDR3: TGCGCCAGCGGCCCGGGACAGGGGTACAATGAGCAGTTCTTC.

J is TRBJ1-5 and V is TRBV4-1; TRBD1 matches at 9 bases. The CDR3 runs to 17 residues. V shed 3 bases, J shed 0 bases, and the junction held 6 bases outside the gene matches. Per germline, CDR1 MGHRA and CDR2 YSYEKL. This CDR3 reads CASSQARTGVSNQPQHF. CDR3 in DNA: TGCGCCAGCAGCCAGGCCCGGACAGGGGTTAGCAATCAGCCCCAGCATTTT.

The chain couples TRBV20-1 to TRBJ2-7, with a tentative D call TRBD2 (6 bases). Germline V CDR1 and CDR2: DFQATT, SNEGSKA (reference sequence). CDR3 length equals 14 residues. Trimming left V 3 bases short and J 3 bases short, with 15 bases between. In DNA form, the CDR3 reads TGCAGTGCTAGTGGGGACTCTCCCCACTACGAGCAGTACTTC. It specifies CSASGDSPHYEQYF.

The CDR3 region has the DNA TGCAGTGCTAGAAATCCTAGCGGGGCTTACAATGAGCAGTTCTTC. Encoded protein: CSARNPSGAYNEQFF. The chain has TRBV20-1 and TRBJ2-1; 9 bases are shared with TRBD2. J lost 4 bases, V lost 2 bases, and 6 bases had no gene match. CDR3 length: 15 amino acids. CDR1 is DFQATT and CDR2 is SNEGSKA in the germline V gene (reference sequence).

This clonotype has only a few counts. J is TRBJ1-1 and V is TRBV6-2 or TRBV6-3; unclear D gene. In germline, CDR1 is MNHEY, CDR2 SVGEGT. V was pared by 5 bases and J by 6 bases, with 16 bases between. The CDR3 contains 14 residues. The CDR3 DNA reads TGTGCCAGCAGTACGACCGGTGCGAGGTCTGAAGCTTTCTTT. The encoded protein is CASSTTGARSEAFF.

The chain links TRBV11-2 to TRBJ2-7, with TRBD1 as a possible D gene (5 bases). Germline V CDR1 and CDR2: SGHAT, FQNNGV. The V gene lost 4 bases and the J gene lost 5 bases, with 9 bases spanning the gap. The length of the CDR3 is 12 residues. This chain's CDR3 is CASSSQDNEQYF. DNA for the CDR3: TGTGCCAGCAGCTCCCAGGACAACGAGCAGTACTTC.

The genes are TRBV7-2 and TRBJ2-3; weak D call: TRBD2 (5 bases). The CDR3 loop spans 15 amino acids. V gave up 1 base and J gave up 3 bases, with 11 bases separating them. Looked up from germline, CDR1 is SGHTA and CDR2 is FQGNSA. Written as DNA, the CDR3 is TGTGCCAGCAGCTTAGGAGCTAGCCGGACAGATACGCAGTATTTT. Residues: CASSLGASRTDTQYF.

The V and J genes are TRBV5-1 and TRBJ2-7; D gene ambiguous. The V end lost 0 bases, the J end lost 9 bases, and 13 bases lay between the germline ends. The CDR3 loop spans 13 amino acids. In germline, CDR1 is SGHRS, CDR2 YFSETQ. For the CDR3, the DNA is TGCGCCAGCAGCTTGGGTGCAGGTGGCGCGCAGTACGTC. Amino acids: CASSLGAGGAQYV.

This clonotype was seen a few times. The rearrangement joins TRBV11-2 to TRBJ2-2; D is possibly TRBD2 (5 bases). From germline, CDR1 is SGHAT and CDR2 FQNNGV. V was cut by 3 bases and J by 6 bases, with 17 bases left in between. The CDR3 is 16 amino acids. This chain's CDR3 is CASSLEETGIPGELFF. Written as DNA, the CDR3 is TGTGCCAGCAGCTTGGAAGAGACCGGGATCCCCGGGGAGCTGTTTTTT.

This clonotype was seen a few times. This chain joins TRBV19 and TRBJ2-1; a possible D gene is TRBD2 (5 bases). There are 16 residues in the CDR3. Germline lookup yields CDR1 LNHDA and CDR2 SQIVND (reference sequence). Trimming removed 3 bases from V and 2 bases from J, with 14 bases in between. The CDR3 bases are TGTGCCAGTAGTATCTCCCAGACGCGGGCCTACAATGAGCAGTTCTTC. This translates into CASSISQTRAYNEQFF.

This clonotype came up many times. The chain joins TRBV7-2 to TRBJ2-7, with a weak D call TRBD2 (5 bases). The V end was cut by 1 base, the J end by 6 bases, with 16 bases between. The CDR3 is 15 residues long. CDR1 and CDR2 (germline): SGHTA, FQGNSA. This CDR3 reads CASSLEGRGMGEQYF. In DNA form, the CDR3 reads TGTGCCAGCAGCTTAGAAGGCCGGGGAATGGGCGAGCAGTACTTC.

The chain joins TRBV11-3 to TRBJ1-5, with unresolved D. Germline CDR1 reads SGHNT; CDR2 reads YENEEA. The CDR3 is made up of 12 amino acids. Trimming shortened V by 4 bases and J by 5 bases, and 6 bases separated the two germline ends. The chain's CDR3 is CASSWNYQPQHF. For the CDR3, the DNA is TGTGCCAGCAGCTGGAACTATCAGCCCCAGCATTTT.

The table lists this clonotype with many counts. This rearrangement joins TRBV28 to TRBJ1-4; no definite D call. V gave up 11 bases and J gave up 7 bases, with 14 bases separating them. The germline CDR1 and CDR2 sequences are MDHEN and SYDVKM. The CDR3 loop spans 12 amino acids. The CDR3 here is CAGGRVGEKLFF. The CDR3 nucleotides read TGTGCCGGAGGTCGGGTTGGTGAAAAACTGTTTTTT.

This clonotype has only a few counts. The genes are TRBV23-1 and TRBJ1-2; D is unresolved. TRBV23-1 is flagged as an ORF with uncertain function. V lost 5 bases and J 4 bases, leaving 20 bases between the germline ends. The CDR3 is 16 amino acids. The CDR3 sequence is CASSASSAGRFYGYTF. CDR3 in DNA: TGCGCCAGCAGTGCGAGTTCGGCGGGTCGCTTCTATGGCTACACCTTC.

The chain joins TRBV25-1 to TRBJ2-1, with 10 bases lining up with TRBD2. CDR3 length: 16 residues. Trimming removed 2 bases from V and 8 bases from J; junction bases left unmatched: 9. Germline loops: CDR1 MGHDK, CDR2 SYGVNS. DNA for the CDR3: TGTGCCAGCAGTGAAAGAAAGCGGGGGGGCAGGGATGAGCAGTTCTTC. This translates into CASSERKRGGRDEQFF.

Only a few counts were recorded for this clonotype. V is TRBV29-1 and J is TRBJ2-3; 7 bases match TRBD2. CDR3 length: 15 residues. Germline V gives CDR1 SQVTM, CDR2 ANQGSEA. V gave up 0 bases and J gave up 8 bases; unmatched junction bases: 11. The CDR3 region has the DNA TGCAGCGTTGAAGATCGAGGGAGGGCGGTCGGTACGCAGTATTTT. Translation: CSVEDRGRAVGTQYF.

This clonotype showed up just a few times. V is TRBV18 and J is TRBJ2-2; 12 bases line up with TRBD1. Germline values: CDR1 KGHSH, CDR2 LQKENI. V gave up 5 bases and J gave up 4 bases; unmatched junction bases: 5. The CDR3 contains 16 residues. The CDR3 reads CASSNPGQGATGELFF. The DNA for the CDR3 is TGTGCCAGCTCAAATCCGGGACAGGGGGCCACCGGGGAGCTGTTTTTT.

This clonotype was seen many times. J is TRBJ2-7 and V is TRBV20-1; TRBD2 matches at 14 bases. V gave up 3 bases and J gave up 5 bases; unmatched junction bases: 18. The CDR3 has 19 residues. CDR1 DFQATT and CDR2 SNEGSKA come from the germline V gene (reference sequence). The CDR3 coding sequence is TGCAGTGCTAGGCCCCGACGCGGACTAGCGGGAGGAAACCAGGACGAGCAGTACTTC. This encodes CSARPRRGLAGGNQDEQYF.

The chain joins TRBV6-4 to TRBJ1-1; the match to TRBD1 covers 9 bases. CDR1 MRHNA and CDR2 SNTAGT come from the germline V gene. J was trimmed by 7 bases and V by 5 bases; bases with no gene match: 5. CDR3 length equals 13 residues. The CDR3 region has the DNA TGTGCCAGCAGTCAGGACAGGGGCGATGAAGCTTTCTTT. Translation gives CASSQDRGDEAFF.

Comments on this clonotype: Relative to the germline gene, one junction end is altered; a read error may explain this. This rearrangement joins TRBV9 to TRBJ2-7, with D perhaps matching TRBD1 or TRBD2 (6 bases each). In germline, CDR1 is SGDLS, CDR2 YYNGEE. The CDR3 spans 14 residues. The CDR3 DNA sequence: TGTGCCAGCAGCGTAGACGGGGGCTACGACGAGCAGCACTTC. Translation: CASSVDGGYDEQHF.